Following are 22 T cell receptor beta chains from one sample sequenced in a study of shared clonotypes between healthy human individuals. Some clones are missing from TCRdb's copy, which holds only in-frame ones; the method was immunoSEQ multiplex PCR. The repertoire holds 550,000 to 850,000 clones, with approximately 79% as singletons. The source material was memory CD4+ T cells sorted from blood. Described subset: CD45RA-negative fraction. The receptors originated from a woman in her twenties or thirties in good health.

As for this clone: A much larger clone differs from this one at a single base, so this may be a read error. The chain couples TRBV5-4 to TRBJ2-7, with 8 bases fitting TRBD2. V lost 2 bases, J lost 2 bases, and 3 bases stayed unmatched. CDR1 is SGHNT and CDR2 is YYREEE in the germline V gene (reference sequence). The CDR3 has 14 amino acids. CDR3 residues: CASSFGLATYEQYF. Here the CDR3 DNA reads TGTGCCAGCAGCTTCGGACTAGCAACCTACGAGCAGTACTTC. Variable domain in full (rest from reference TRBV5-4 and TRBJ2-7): ETGVTQSPTHLIKTRGQQVTLRCSSQSGHNTVSWYQQALGQGPQFIFQYYREEENGRGNFPPRFSGLQFPNYSSELNVNALELDDSALYLCASSFGLATYEQYFGPGTRLTVT.

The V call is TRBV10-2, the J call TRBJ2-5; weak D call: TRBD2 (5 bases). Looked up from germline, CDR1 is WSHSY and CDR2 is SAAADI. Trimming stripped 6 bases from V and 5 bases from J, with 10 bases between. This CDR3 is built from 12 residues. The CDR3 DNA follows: TGCGCCAGCAGACGCGGGTGGGAGACCCAGTACTTC. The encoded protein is CASRRGWETQYF.

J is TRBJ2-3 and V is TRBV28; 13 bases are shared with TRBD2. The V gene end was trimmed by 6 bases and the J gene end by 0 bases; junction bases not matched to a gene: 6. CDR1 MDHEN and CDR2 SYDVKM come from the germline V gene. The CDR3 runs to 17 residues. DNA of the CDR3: TGTGCCAGCAGCCCTCCGGGACTAGCGGGGAGCACAGATACGCAGTATTTT. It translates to CASSPPGLAGSTDTQYF.

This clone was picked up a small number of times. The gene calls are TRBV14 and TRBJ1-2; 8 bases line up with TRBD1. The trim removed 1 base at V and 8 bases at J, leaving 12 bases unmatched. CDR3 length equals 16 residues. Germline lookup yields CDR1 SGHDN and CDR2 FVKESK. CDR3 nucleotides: TGTGCCAGCAGCCAAGGGATGTGGGGACAGGTGTGGGGCTACACCTTC. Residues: CASSQGMWGQVWGYTF. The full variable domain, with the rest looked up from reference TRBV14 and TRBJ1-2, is EAGVTQFPSHSVIEKGQTVTLRCDPISGHDNLYWYRRVMGKEIKFLLHFVKESKQDESGMPNNRFLAERTGGTYSTLKVQPAELEDSGVYFCASSQGMWGQVWGYTFGSGTRLTVV.

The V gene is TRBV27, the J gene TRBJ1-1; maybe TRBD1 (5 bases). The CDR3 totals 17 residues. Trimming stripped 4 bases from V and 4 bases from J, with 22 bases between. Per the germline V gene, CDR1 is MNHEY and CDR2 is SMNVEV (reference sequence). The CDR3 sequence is CASSSGWGVGGFTEAFF. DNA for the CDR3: TGTGCCAGCAGTTCAGGATGGGGCGTCGGGGGTTTCACTGAAGCTTTCTTT.

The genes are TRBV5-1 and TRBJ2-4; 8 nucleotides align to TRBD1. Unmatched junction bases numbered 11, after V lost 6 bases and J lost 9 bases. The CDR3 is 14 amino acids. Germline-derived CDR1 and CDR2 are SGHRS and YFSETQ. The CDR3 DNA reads TGCGCCAGCACCACCGGGACAGGTGCAACCATTCAGTACTTC. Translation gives CASTTGTGATIQYF.

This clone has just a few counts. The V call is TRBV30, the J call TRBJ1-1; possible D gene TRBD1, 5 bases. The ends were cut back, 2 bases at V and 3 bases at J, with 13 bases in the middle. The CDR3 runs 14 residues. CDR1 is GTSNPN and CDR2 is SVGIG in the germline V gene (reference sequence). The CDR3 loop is CAWSIGGFDTEAFF. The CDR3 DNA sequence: TGTGCCTGGAGTATTGGGGGATTTGACACTGAAGCTTTCTTT. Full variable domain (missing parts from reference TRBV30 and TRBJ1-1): SQTIHQWPATLVQPVGSPLSLECTVEGTSNPNLYWYRQAAGRGLQLLFYSVGIGQISSEVPQNLSASRPQDRQFILSSKKLLLSDSGFYLCAWSIGGFDTEAFFGQGTRLTVV.

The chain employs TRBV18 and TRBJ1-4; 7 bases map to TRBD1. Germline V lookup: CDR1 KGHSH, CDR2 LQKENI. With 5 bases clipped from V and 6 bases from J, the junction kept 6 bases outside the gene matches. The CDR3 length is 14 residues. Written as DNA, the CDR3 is TGTGCCAGCTCAGGGACAGCTGGGGATGAAAAACTGTTTTTT. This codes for CASSGTAGDEKLFF.

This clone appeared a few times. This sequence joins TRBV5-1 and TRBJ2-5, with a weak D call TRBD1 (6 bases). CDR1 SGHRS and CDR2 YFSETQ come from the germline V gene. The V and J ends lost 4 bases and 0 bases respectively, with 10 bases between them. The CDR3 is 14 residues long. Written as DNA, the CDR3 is TGCGCCAGCAGCGGCAGACAGGACCAAGAGACCCAGTACTTC. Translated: CASSGRQDQETQYF.

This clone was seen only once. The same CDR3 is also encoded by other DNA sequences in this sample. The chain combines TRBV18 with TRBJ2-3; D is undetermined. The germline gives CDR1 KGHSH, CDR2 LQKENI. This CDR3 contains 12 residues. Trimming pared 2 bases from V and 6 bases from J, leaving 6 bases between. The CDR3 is CASSPRTDTQYF. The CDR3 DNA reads TGTGCCAGCTCACCAAGAACCGATACGCAGTATTTT.

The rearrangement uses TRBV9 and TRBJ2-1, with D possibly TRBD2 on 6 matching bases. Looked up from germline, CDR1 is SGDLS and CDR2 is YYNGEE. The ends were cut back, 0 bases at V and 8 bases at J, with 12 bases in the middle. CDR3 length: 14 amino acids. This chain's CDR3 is CASSVGGASDEQFF. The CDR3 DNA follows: TGTGCCAGCAGCGTAGGCGGGGCGTCGGATGAGCAGTTCTTC.

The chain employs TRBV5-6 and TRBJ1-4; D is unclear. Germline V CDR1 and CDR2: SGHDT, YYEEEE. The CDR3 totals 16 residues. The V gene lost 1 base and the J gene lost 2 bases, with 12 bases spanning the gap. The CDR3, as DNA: TGTGCCAGCAGCTTGTATGACGGTAGCACTAATGAAAAACTGTTTTTT. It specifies CASSLYDGSTNEKLFF.

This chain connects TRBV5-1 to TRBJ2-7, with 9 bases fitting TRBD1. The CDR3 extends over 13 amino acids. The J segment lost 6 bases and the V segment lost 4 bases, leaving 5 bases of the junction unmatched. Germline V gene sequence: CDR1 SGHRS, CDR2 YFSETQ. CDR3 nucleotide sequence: TGCGCCAGCAGCGGACAGGGGAATATCGAGCAGTACTTC. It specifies CASSGQGNIEQYF.

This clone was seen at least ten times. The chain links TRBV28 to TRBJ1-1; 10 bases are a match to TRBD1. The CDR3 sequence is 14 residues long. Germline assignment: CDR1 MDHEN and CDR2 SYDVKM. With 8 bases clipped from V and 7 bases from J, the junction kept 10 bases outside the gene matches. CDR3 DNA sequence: TGTGCCAGCCTGAAACCCTGGGACAGGGGTGAAGCTTTCTTT. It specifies CASLKPWDRGEAFF.

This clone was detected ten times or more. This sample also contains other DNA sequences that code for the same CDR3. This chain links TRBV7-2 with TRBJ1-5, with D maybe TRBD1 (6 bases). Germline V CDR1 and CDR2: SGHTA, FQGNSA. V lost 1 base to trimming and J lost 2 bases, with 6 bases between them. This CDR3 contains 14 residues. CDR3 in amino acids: CASSLEGGNQPQHF. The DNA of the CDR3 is TGTGCCAGCAGCTTAGAGGGGGGCAATCAGCCCCAGCATTTT. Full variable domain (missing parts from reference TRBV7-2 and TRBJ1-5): GAGVSQSPSNKVTEKGKDVELRCDPISGHTALYWYRQSLGQGLEFLIYFQGNSAPDKSGLPSDRFSAERTGGSVSTLTIQRTQQEDSAVYLCASSLEGGNQPQHFGDGTRLSIL.

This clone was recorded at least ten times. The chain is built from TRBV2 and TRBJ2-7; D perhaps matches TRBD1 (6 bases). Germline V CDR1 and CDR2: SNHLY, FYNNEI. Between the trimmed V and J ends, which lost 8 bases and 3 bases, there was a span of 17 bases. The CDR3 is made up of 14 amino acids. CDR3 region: CASSPETGRYEQYF. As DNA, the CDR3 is TGTGCCAGCTCTCCCGAGACAGGACGCTACGAGCAGTACTTC.

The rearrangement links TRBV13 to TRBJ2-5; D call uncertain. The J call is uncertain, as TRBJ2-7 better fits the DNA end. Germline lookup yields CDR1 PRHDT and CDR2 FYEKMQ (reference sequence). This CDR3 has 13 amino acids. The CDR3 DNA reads TGTGCCAGCAGCTTAGCGTCTTCCTACGAGCAGTACTTC. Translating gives CASSLASSYEQYF.

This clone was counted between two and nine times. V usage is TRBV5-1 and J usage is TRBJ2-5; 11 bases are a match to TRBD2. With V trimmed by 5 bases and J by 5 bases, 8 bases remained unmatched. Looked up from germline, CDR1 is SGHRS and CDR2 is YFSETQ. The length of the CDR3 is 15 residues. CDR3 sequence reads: CASRISGRVEETQYF. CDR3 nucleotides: TGCGCCAGCAGAATTAGCGGGAGGGTGGAGGAGACCCAGTACTTC.

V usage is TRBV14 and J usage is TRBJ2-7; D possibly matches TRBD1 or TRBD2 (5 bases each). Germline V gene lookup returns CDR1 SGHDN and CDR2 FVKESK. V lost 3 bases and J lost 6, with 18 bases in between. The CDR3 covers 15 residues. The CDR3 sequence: CASSQAPGRRAEQYF. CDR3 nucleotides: TGTGCCAGCAGCCAGGCTCCGGGACGTAGGGCCGAGCAGTACTTC.

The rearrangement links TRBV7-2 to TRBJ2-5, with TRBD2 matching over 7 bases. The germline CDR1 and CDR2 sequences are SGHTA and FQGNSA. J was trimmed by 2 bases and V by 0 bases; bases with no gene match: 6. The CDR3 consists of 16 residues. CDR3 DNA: TGTGCCAGCAGCTTAGCGGGAGGGCCGGGACAAGAGACCCAGTACTTC. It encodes CASSLAGGPGQETQYF.

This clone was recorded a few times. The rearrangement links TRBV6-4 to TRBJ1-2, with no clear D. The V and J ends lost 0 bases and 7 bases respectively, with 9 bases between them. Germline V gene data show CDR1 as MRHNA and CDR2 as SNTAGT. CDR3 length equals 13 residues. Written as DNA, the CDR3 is TGTGCCAGCAGTGACTCCGGTTTACTTGGCTACACCTTC. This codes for CASSDSGLLGYTF.

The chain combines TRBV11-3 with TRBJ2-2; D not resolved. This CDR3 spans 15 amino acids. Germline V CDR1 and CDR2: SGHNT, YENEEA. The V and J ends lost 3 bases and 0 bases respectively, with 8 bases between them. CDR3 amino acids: CASSLGAANTGELFF. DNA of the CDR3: TGTGCCAGCAGCTTGGGTGCAGCGAACACCGGGGAGCTGTTTTTT. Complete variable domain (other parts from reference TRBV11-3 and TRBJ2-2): EAGVVQSPRYKIIEKKQPVAFWCNPISGHNTLYWYLQNLGQGPELLIRYENEEAVDDSQLPKDRFSAERLKGVDSTLKIQPAELGDSAVYLCASSLGAANTGELFFGEGSRLTVL.